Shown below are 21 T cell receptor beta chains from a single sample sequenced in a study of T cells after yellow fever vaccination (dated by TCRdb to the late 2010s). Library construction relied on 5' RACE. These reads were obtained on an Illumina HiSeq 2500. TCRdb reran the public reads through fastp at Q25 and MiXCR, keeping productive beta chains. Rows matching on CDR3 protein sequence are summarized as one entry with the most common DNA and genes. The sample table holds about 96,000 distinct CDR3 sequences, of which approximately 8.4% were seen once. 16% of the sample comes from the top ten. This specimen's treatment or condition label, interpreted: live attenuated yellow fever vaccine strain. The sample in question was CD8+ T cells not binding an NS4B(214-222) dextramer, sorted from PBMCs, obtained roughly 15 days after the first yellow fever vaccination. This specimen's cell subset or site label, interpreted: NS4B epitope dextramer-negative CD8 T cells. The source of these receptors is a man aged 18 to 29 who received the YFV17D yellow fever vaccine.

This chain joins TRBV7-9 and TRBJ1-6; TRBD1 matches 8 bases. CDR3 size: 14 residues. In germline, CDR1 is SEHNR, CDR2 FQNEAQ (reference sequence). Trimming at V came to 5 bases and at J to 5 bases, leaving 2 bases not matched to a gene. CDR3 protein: CASSRTGHNSPLHF. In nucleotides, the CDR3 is TGTGCCAGCAGCCGGACAGGGCATAATTCACCCCTCCACTTT.

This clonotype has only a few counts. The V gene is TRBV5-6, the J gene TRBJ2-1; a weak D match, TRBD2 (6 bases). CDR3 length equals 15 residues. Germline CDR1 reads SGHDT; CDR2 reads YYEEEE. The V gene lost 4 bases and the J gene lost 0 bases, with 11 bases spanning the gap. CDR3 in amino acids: CASSPPGSSYNEQFF. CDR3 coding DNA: TGTGCCAGCAGCCCCCCCGGGAGCTCCTACAATGAGCAGTTCTTC.

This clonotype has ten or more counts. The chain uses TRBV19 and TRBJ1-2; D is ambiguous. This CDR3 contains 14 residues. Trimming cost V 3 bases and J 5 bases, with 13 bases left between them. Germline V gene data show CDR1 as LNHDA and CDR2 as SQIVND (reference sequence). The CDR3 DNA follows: TGTGCCAGTAGTATCGATTGGGCAGAATATGGCTACACCTTC. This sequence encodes CASSIDWAEYGYTF.

CDR3 residues: CASSQGQGSYEQYF. CDR3 DNA sequence: TGTGCCAGCAGCCAAGGACAGGGCTCCTACGAGCAGTACTTC. J is TRBJ2-7 and V is TRBV14, with 7 bases that match TRBD1. The V segment lost 1 base and the J segment 0 bases; nucleotides outside the gene matches: 0. Looked up from germline, CDR1 is SGHDN and CDR2 is FVKESK. The CDR3 runs 14 residues.

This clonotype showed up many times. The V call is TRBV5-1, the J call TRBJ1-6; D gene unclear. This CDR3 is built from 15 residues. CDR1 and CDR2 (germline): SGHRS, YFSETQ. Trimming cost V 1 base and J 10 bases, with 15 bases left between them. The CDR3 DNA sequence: TGCGCCAGCAGCTTGTGGCCGCGCTGGGAATCACCCCTCCACTTT. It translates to CASSLWPRWESPLHF.

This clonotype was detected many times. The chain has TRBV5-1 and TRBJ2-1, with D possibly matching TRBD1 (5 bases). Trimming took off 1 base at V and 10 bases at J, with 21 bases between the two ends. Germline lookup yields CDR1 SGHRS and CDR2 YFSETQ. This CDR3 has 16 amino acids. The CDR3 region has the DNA TGCGCCAGCAGCTTGCGCCCTGGGGCCTCTAAACACGAGCAGTTCTTC. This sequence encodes CASSLRPGASKHEQFF.

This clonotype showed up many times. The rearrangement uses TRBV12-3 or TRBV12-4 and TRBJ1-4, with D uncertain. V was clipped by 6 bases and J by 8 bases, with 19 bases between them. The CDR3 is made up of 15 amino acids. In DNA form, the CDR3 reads TGTGCCAGCAGCCAATATACCGTGGCGGGGGAAAAACTGTTTTTT. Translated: CASSQYTVAGEKLFF.

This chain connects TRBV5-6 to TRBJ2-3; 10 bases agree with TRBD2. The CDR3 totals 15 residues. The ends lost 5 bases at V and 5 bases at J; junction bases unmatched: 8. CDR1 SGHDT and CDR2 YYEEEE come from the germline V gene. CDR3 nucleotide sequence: TGTGCCAGCAGTTGGGGACTAGCGAACCTAGATACGCAGTATTTT. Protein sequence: CASSWGLANLDTQYF.

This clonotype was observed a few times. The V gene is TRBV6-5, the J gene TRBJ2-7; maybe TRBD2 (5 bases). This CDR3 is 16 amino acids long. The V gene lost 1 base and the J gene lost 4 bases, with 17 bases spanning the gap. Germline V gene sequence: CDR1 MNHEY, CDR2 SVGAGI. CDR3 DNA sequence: TGTGCCAGCAGTTACTTCGGCAGGACTCTCGAGTACGAGCAGTACTTC. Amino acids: CASSYFGRTLEYEQYF.

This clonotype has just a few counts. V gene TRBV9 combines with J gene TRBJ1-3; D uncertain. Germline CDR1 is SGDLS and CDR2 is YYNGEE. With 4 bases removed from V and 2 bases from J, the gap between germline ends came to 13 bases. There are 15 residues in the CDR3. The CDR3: CASSLRSFPGNTIYF. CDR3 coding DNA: TGTGCCAGCAGCCTGCGGAGTTTCCCTGGAAACACCATATATTTT.

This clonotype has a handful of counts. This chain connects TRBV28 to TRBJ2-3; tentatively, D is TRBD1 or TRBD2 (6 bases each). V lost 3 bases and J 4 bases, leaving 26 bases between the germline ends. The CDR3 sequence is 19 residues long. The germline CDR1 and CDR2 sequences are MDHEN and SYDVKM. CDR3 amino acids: CASSFPTTGAINIADTQYF. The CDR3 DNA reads TGTGCCAGCAGTTTTCCTACCACGGGGGCGATAAACATCGCAGATACGCAGTATTTT.

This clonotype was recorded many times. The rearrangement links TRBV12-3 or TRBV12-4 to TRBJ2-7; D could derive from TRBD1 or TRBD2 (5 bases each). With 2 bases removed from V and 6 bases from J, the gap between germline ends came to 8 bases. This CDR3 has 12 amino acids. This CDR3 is CASSLRGPEQYF. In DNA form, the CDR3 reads TGTGCCAGCAGTTTACGGGGACCCGAGCAGTACTTC.

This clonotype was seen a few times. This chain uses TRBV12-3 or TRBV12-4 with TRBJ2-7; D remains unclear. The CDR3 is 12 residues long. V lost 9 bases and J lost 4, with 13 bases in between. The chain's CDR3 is CASSSFFYEQYF. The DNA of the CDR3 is TGTGCCAGTTCATCCTTTTTTTACGAGCAGTACTTC.

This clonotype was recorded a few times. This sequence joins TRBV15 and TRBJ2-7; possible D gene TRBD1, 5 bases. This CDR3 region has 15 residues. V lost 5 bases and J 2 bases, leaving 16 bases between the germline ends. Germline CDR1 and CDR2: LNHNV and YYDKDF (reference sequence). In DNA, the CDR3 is TGTGCCACCAGCCCTTTGAGATCAGGGACCTACGAGCAGTACTTC. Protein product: CATSPLRSGTYEQYF.

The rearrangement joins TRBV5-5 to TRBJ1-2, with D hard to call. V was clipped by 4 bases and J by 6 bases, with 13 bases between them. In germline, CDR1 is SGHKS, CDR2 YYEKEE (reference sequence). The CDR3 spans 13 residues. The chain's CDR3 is CASSVVSWDGYTF. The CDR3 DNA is TGTGCCAGCAGCGTCGTAAGTTGGGATGGCTACACCTTC.

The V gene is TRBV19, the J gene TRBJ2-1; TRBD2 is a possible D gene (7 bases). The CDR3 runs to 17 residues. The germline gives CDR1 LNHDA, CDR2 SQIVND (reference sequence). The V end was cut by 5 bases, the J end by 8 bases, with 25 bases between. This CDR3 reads CASSVHRASGPDDEQFF. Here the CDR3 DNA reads TGTGCCAGTAGTGTCCACAGGGCTAGCGGTCCTGACGATGAGCAGTTCTTC.

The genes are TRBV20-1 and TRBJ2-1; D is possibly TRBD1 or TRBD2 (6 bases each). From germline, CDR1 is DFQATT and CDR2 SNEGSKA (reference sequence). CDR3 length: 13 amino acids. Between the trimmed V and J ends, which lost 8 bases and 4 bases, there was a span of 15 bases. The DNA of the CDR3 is TGCAGTCCCCTCCGGGGGACATACAATGAGCAGTTCTTC. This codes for CSPLRGTYNEQFF.

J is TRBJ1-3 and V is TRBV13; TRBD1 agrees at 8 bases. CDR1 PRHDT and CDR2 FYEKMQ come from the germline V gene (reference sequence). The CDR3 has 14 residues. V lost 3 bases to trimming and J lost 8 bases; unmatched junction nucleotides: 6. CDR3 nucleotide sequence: TGTGCCAGCAGCTTGGGACAGGTCACGCACACCATATATTTT. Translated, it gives CASSLGQVTHTIYF. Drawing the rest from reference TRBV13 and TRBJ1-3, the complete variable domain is AAGVIQSPRHLIKEKRETATLKCYPIPRHDTVYWYQQGPGQDPQFLISFYEKMQSDKGSIPDRFSAQQFSDYHSELNMSSLELGDSALYFCASSLGQVTHTIYFGEGSWLTVV.

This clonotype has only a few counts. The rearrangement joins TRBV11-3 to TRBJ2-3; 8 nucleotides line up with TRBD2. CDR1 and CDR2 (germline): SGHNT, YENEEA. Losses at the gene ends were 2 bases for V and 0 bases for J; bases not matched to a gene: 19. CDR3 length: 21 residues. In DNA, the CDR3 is TGTGCCAGCAGCTTATCCACTGTGGTGGTAGCGGGGACATTTAGCACAGATACGCAGTATTTT. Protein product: CASSLSTVVVAGTFSTDTQYF.

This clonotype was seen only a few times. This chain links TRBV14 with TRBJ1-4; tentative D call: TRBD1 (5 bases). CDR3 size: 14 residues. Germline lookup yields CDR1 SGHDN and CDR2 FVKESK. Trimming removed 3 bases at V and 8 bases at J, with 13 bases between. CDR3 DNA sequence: TGTGCCAGCAGCCACGGGGACGGCGGGGAAAAACTGTTTTTT. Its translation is CASSHGDGGEKLFF.

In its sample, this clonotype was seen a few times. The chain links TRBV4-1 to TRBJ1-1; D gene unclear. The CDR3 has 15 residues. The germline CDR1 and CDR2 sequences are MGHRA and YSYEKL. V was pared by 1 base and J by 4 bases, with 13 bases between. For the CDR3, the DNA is TGCGCCAGCAGCCAAGTAATTAACTTGCCCACTGAAGCTTTCTTT. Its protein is CASSQVINLPTEAFF.